This T cell receptor (beta chain) emerged from a study of T-cell reconstitution after alpha-beta-depleted transplantation in children. Researchers prepared the TCRbeta library using unique molecular identifiers, the study reports. TCRdb processed the PCR reads anew with MiXCR; each CDR3 protein has one entry. The sample holds roughly 790,000 distinct CDR3 sequences; 16% are singletons and the top ten take about 4.6%. Germline lookup yields CDR1 SGHTA and CDR2 FQGTGA. This CDR3 comprises 17 residues. V was shortened by 1 base and J by 4 bases, with 17 bases between the two germline ends. This clonotype was counted between two and nine times.

The clonotype was recovered from a male patient younger than 18 who had a stem cell transplant for acute lymphoblastic leukemia, so the T cells may come from the graft donor. The V gene is TRBV7-3, the J gene TRBJ2-1; maybe TRBD1 (6 bases). Sequenced material: PBMCs, mostly from graft donor cells, taken 360 days after TCRalphabeta/CD19-depleted stem cell transplant. DNA for the CDR3: TGTGCCAGCAGCTTAAAAGGTCTGGACAGCCCATACAATGAGCAGTTCTTC. Amino acids: CASSLKGLDSPYNEQFF. Full variable domain (rest looked up from reference TRBV7-3 and TRBJ2-1): GAGVSQTPSNKVTEKGKYVELRCDPISGHTALYWYRQSLGQGPEFLIYFQGTGAADDSGLPNDRFFAVRPEGSVSTLKIQRTERGDSAVYLCASSLKGLDSPYNEQFFGPGTRLTVL.